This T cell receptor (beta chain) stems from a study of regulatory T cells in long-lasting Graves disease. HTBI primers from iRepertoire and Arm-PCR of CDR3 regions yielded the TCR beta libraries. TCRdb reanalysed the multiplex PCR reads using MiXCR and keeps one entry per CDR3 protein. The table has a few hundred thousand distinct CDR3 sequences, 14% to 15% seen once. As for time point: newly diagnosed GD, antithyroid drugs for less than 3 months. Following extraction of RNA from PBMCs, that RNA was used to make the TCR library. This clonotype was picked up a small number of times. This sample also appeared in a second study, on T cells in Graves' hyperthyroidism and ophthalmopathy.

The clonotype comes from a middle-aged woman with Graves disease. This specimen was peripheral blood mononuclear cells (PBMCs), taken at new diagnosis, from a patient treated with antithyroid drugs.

DNA for the CDR3: TGTGCCAGCAGCTTAAAATACAACCCCACCCCCGGTGAAAAACTGTTTTTT. Translated, it gives CASSLKYNPTPGEKLFF. This chain connects TRBV7-2 to TRBJ1-4; D gene ambiguous. V shed 2 bases and J shed 7 bases, with 20 bases lying between them. CDR3 length: 17 amino acids. Germline CDR1 SGHTA, CDR2 FQGNSA. Using reference TRBV7-2 and TRBJ1-4 for the parts outside the CDR3, the full variable domain is GAGVSQSPSNKVTEKGKDVELRCDPISGHTALYWYRQSLGQGLEFLIYFQGNSAPDKSGLPSDRFSAERTGGSVSTLTIQRTQQEDSAVYLCASSLKYNPTPGEKLFFGSGTQLSVL.